One TCR beta chain is described in this entry. Antigen: not known. This CDR3 is built from 15 residues. Germline V gives CDR1 LGHNA, CDR2 YNFKEQ. V shed 1 base and J 6 bases; nucleotides not matched to a gene: 8. These data belong to a study of radiation and T cells in renal cell carcinoma. Across the study: Nephrectomy followed 15 Gy stereotactic body radiation by 4 weeks.

Data came from immunoSEQ multiplex PCR; TCRdb stores just in-frame clones and leaves some out. The data contain 70,000 to 95,000 clones, 82% of them seen just once; the ten biggest clones take up around 5.8%. Time point defined: baseline pretreatment blood. Specified treatment: 15 Gy SBRT to primary tumor, nephrectomy 4 weeks later. Clear cell pathology was present in this patient's renal cell carcinoma. Study-wide results and caveats: Without pretreatment biopsies, baseline tumor clonotype presence was undetermined. Top tumor clonotypes rose in blood 2 weeks post-radiation, then contracted.

The V call is TRBV4-2, the J call TRBJ1-2; TRBD1 matches at 7 bases. The clonotype comes from a man in his sixties with renal cell carcinoma. The input for sequencing was blood, taken from a patient whose treatment included radiotherapy and nephrectomy. CDR3 DNA sequence: TGTGCCAGCAGCCAAGCAGGGGGGAGTTTACATGGCTACACCTTC. Translating gives CASSQAGGSLHGYTF.